This TCR gamma chain was sequenced for a study of gamma-delta T cells after stem cell transplantation. V trimming: 2 bases; J trimming: 3 bases; junction bases outside the gene matches: 13. CDR1 and CDR2 from the germline V gene are GITISATS and ISYDGTV (reference sequence). This CDR3 spans 20 amino acids. TCRdb reprocessed the RT-PCR reads using CATT. The sample holds about 1,800 gamma-chain clones; over 1.5% are singletons and the top ten take approximately 34%. This TCR was sampled from a human donor. It is not recorded whose cells these are; they may come from a transplant donor. The V call is TRGV9, the J call TRGJP. Material for sequencing was gamma-delta T cells. CDR3 protein: CALWEALGPPQELGKKIKVF. The CDR3 DNA reads as TGTGCCTTGTGGGAGGCCCTTGGACCCCCGCAAGAGTTGGGCAAAAAAATCAAGGTATTT.